The TCR beta chain under discussion was sequenced for a study of a mutant IDH1 vaccine in newly diagnosed glioma. About the study: Earlier care involved radiotherapy, temozolomide, or both, and the majority received both.

Of note for this clone: What it recognizes is unknown.

Only in-frame clones appear in the TCRdb table, and some are missing; sequencing was by immunoSEQ multiplex PCR. The data contain some 55,000 clones, 70% to 90% of them singletons. Sample time point: week 5, during vaccination. The investigators gave 300 ug of mutant IDH1 20-mer peptide in each vaccine dose, together with topical imiquimod. Each of the donors came in with new WHO grade 3 or 4 astrocytomas that were IDH1-mutant and ATRX-lost. The V gene's germline CDR1 is SGHRS and CDR2 YFSETQ. The CDR3 length is 14 residues. V was cut by 2 bases and J by 1 base, with 9 bases left in between. The chain carries TRBV5-1 and TRBJ1-1; no definite D call. The input for sequencing was PBMCs, taken from a glioma patient whose treatment included an IDH1 peptide vaccine. The clonotype was recovered from a woman aged 40 to 50 with glioma. The CDR3 sequence: CASSFTSSNTEAFF. The CDR3 DNA reads as TGCGCCAGCAGCTTCACCTCTTCGAACACTGAAGCTTTCTTT.